The 27 T cell receptor beta chains presented below share a single source sample, sequenced in a study of monozygotic twins with inflammatory bowel disease. No DNA is given; TCRdb re-called the 5' RACE reads and lists each CDR3 protein once. Recorded for this sample: 300,000 to 400,000 distinct CDR3 sequences. Sequenced input: blood. These receptors all stem from a human donor with ulcerative colitis or Crohn's disease, or a healthy co-twin of an affected twin (not recorded which).

The chain is built from TRBV3-1 and TRBJ2-1; TCRdb designates TRBD2, a call that cannot be tested without DNA. The CDR3 consists of 16 residues. CDR1 is LGHDT and CDR2 is YNNKEL in the germline V gene (reference sequence). The CDR3 sequence: CASSQISGDSYNEQFF.

The rearrangement links TRBV19 to TRBJ2-7; TCRdb picks TRBD2, but there is no DNA to check that call. In germline, CDR1 is LNHDA, CDR2 SQIVND (reference sequence). The length of the CDR3 is 14 residues. The CDR3 sequence is CASRRLAGSYEQYF.

The V call is TRBV4-3, the J call TRBJ1-2; TCRdb returns TRBD1, unconfirmable since there is no DNA. CDR3 length equals 14 residues. Germline V gene sequence: CDR1 LGHNA, CDR2 YSLEER. The CDR3 region is CASSQVGGSYGYTF.

The V gene is TRBV5-1, the J gene TRBJ1-5. From germline, CDR1 is SGHRS and CDR2 YFSETQ. The CDR3 is 13 residues long. CDR3 sequence reads: CASSLEGIQPQHF.

V gene TRBV12-5 combines with J gene TRBJ2-1; TCRdb's D call of TRBD2 is untestable without DNA. This CDR3 has 15 amino acids. Germline assignment: CDR1 LGHNT and CDR2 FRNRAP. CDR3 sequence reads: CASGQGDSGSNEQFF.

The chain has TRBV10-3 and TRBJ2-1. The CDR3 is made up of 13 amino acids. Germline assignment: CDR1 ENHRY and CDR2 SYGVKD. This CDR3 is CATRAWSHREQFF.

The gene calls are TRBV6-2 or TRBV6-3 and TRBJ1-5; TCRdb gives TRBD1 as the D gene, but with no DNA this cannot be confirmed. Germline CDR1 and CDR2: MNHEY and SVGEGT. CDR3 length: 16 amino acids. The CDR3 is CASSWGGTGRNQPQHF.

This chain joins TRBV6-5 and TRBJ1-5. The length of the CDR3 is 12 residues. The germline CDR1 and CDR2 sequences are MNHEY and SVGAGI. This CDR3 reads CASSYSGQPQHF.

The V call is TRBV4-3, the J call TRBJ1-1. This CDR3 is built from 15 residues. Germline CDR1 is LGHNA and CDR2 is YSLEER. This chain's CDR3 is CASSQEGYRSTEAFF.

This rearrangement joins TRBV5-1 to TRBJ2-7; the TCRdb call, TRBD2, lacks DNA for checking. Germline values: CDR1 SGHRS, CDR2 YFSETQ. The CDR3 loop spans 17 amino acids. The CDR3 here is CASSLGTYSGGPYEQYF.

This rearrangement joins TRBV5-1 to TRBJ2-5. This CDR3 is built from 12 residues. CDR1 is SGHRS and CDR2 is YFSETQ in the germline V gene. CDR3 residues: CASSLRIETQYF.

The chain recombines TRBV4-2 with TRBJ2-1; TCRdb lists TRBD1, though no DNA is available to test this call. The germline V gene has CDR1 LGHNA and CDR2 YNFKEQ. The CDR3 is 17 residues long. CDR3 amino acids: CASSQTGQTQRLDEQFF.

The V call is TRBV3-1, the J call TRBJ2-3; checking the TCRdb D call of TRBD2 is not possible without DNA. The CDR3 spans 16 residues. CDR1 is LGHDT, CDR2 YNNKEL, per germline (reference sequence). CDR3 sequence: CASSQEGSGDTDTQYF.

V usage is TRBV15 and J usage is TRBJ1-4. CDR3 length equals 15 residues. Germline V gives CDR1 LNHNV, CDR2 YYDKDF (reference sequence). The CDR3 is CATSRAYQVDEKLFF.

The V call is TRBV5-1, the J call TRBJ2-7; TCRdb's D call, TRBD1, is unchecked because there is no DNA. Germline V gives CDR1 SGHRS, CDR2 YFSETQ. The CDR3 totals 15 residues. The CDR3 sequence: CASSLAGQGFREQYF.

The CDR3 here is CSVDSQGGRRATDTQYF. The chain employs TRBV29-1 and TRBJ2-3. The germline gives CDR1 SQVTM, CDR2 ANQGSEA. The CDR3 is made up of 17 amino acids.

The chain recombines TRBV7-2 with TRBJ2-3; TCRdb outputs TRBD2, but without DNA this stays unchecked. Germline-derived CDR1 and CDR2 are SGHTA and FQGNSA. The CDR3 totals 17 residues. This CDR3 is CASSQELRVLVTDTQYF.

The gene calls are TRBV2 and TRBJ1-4; TCRdb designates TRBD1, a call that cannot be tested without DNA. CDR1 is SNHLY, CDR2 FYNNEI, per germline. The CDR3 totals 14 residues. The CDR3 here is CASSLQGMDEKLFF.

V gene TRBV20-1 combines with J gene TRBJ2-5. CDR3 length equals 15 residues. Germline lookup yields CDR1 DFQATT and CDR2 SNEGSKA (reference sequence). The chain's CDR3 is CSARADTYRQETQYF.

This chain links TRBV5-1 with TRBJ2-7; TCRdb's D call of TRBD1 is untestable without DNA. This CDR3 has 14 amino acids. Germline lookup yields CDR1 SGHRS and CDR2 YFSETQ. CDR3 loop: CASSGGSGSYEQYF.

The gene calls are TRBV19 and TRBJ2-6; with no DNA, the TCRdb D assignment of TRBD1 cannot be verified. Germline assignment: CDR1 LNHDA and CDR2 SQIVND (reference sequence). The CDR3 covers 15 residues. CDR3: CASKDRGTGANVLTF.

J is TRBJ1-3 and V is TRBV20-1; TCRdb gives TRBD1 as the D gene, but with no DNA this cannot be confirmed. This CDR3 region has 16 residues. Looked up from germline, CDR1 is DFQATT and CDR2 is SNEGSKA (reference sequence). CDR3 region: CSARDGYRQTGNTIYF.

The chain links TRBV30 to TRBJ2-1; absent DNA, TCRdb's TRBD1 call cannot be checked. Germline loops: CDR1 GTSNPN, CDR2 SVGIG (reference sequence). There are 16 residues in the CDR3. This CDR3 reads CAWSVVGQWVGDEQFF. Combining the CDR3 with reference TRBV30 and TRBJ2-1 gives the whole variable domain SQTIHQWPATLVQPVGSPLSLECTVEGTSNPNLYWYRQAAGRGLQLLFYSVGIGQISSEVPQNLSASRPQDRQFILSSKKLLLSDSGFYLCAWSVVGQWVGDEQFFGPGTRLTVL.

This rearrangement joins TRBV12-3 or TRBV12-4 to TRBJ2-3. CDR3 length equals 14 residues. The CDR3 region is CASSLVLSTDTQYF.

The chain links TRBV6-2 or TRBV6-3 to TRBJ2-6; TCRdb proposes TRBD1, but this gene call is untestable without DNA. Looked up from germline, CDR1 is MNHEY and CDR2 is SVGEGT. This CDR3 is built from 15 residues. The CDR3 spells CASSRTGIGANVLTF.

The CDR3 protein is CASSLEQLPYNEQFF. The chain uses TRBV7-3 and TRBJ2-1. Germline lookup yields CDR1 SGHTA and CDR2 FQGTGA. The CDR3 contains 15 residues.

The V and J genes are TRBV7-2 and TRBJ2-7. The CDR3 extends over 13 amino acids. Germline V gene sequence: CDR1 SGHTA, CDR2 FQGNSA. The CDR3 loop reads CASSGGTSYEQYF.